This T cell receptor (beta chain) emerged from a study of post-analysis software for immune sequencing data. Looking at the study overall: The patients showed relapsing-remitting, secondary progressive and progressive-relapsing multiple sclerosis courses.

Trimming pared 4 bases from V and 3 bases from J, leaving 7 bases between. This CDR3 spans 11 amino acids. Germline V gene sequence: CDR1 SQVTM, CDR2 ANQGSEA. Study-level findings and limits: TRBV segments more frequent in patients than in controls numbered a few and included TRBV5-6, TRBV5-1 and TRBV20-1. Controls showed significantly higher normalized Chao1 diversity than did multiple sclerosis patients.

Every TCR beta cDNA library bore unique molecular identifiers. Input of 1 to 10 million T cells yielded 450,000 to 550,000 cDNA molecules. In TCRdb, the PCR reads were re-called with MiXCR into one record per CDR3 protein. The profile covers under 650,000 distinct CDR3 sequences, with roughly two fifths appearing a single time and approximately 1.7% taken by the ten largest. This clonotype showed up just a few times. Its antigen remains unknown. This sequence originates from a girl under 18 with multiple sclerosis. The gene calls are TRBV29-1 and TRBJ2-7; unclear D gene. The sample taken for sequencing was blood. CDR3 amino acids: CSVGQLYEQYF. In DNA, the CDR3 is TGCAGCGTTGGGCAACTCTACGAGCAGTACTTC.